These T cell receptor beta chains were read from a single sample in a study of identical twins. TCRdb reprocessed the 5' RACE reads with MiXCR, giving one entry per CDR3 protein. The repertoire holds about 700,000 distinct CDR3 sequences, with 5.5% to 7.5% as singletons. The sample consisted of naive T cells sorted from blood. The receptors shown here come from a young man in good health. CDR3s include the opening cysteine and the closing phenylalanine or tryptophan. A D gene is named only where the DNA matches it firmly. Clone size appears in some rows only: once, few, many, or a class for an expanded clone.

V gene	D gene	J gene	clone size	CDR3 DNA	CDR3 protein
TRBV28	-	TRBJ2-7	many	TGTGCCAGCAGTCTCCCAATCAAGGGAGAGCAGTACTTC	CASSLPIKGEQYF
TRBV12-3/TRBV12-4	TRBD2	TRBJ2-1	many	TGTGCCAGCAGTTTATCTAGCGGGAGGACGAATGAGCAGTTCTTC	CASSLSSGRTNEQFF
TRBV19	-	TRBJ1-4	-	TGTGCCAGTAGGCCAATGGACAGCGATTATGAAAAACTGTTTTTT	CASRPMDSDYEKLFF
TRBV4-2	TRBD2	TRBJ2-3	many	TGTGCCAGCAGCCAAGCCCCTAGCGGGAGGCTGGTTACAGATACGCAGTATTTT	CASSQAPSGRLVTDTQYF
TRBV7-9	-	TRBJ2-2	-	TGTGCCAGCAGCTTATATGGGCCAGAGAACACCGGGGAGCTGTTTTTT	CASSLYGPENTGELFF
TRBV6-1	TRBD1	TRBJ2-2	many	TGTGCCAGCAGCCAAGGGGGCGCGGACACCGGGGAGCTGTTTTTT	CASSQGGADTGELFF
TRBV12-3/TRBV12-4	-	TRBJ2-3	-	TGTGCCAGCAGTCTAAGCCACGGGGGTAGGTCAGATACGCAGTATTTT	CASSLSHGGRSDTQYF
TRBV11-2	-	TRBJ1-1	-	TGTGCCAGCAGCTTAGATATGGGGGGGACTGAAGCTTTCTTT	CASSLDMGGTEAFF
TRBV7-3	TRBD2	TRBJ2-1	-	TGTGCCAGCAGCTCTACCCTGGGACTATTCTACAATGAGCAGTTCTTC	CASSSTLGLFYNEQFF
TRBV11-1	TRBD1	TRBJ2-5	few	TGTGCCAGCAGTCCCAAGAGGGGTGACAGGGGGACCAAAGAGACCCAGTACTTC	CASSPKRGDRGTKETQYF
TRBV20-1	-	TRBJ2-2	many	TGCAGTGCTAGAGATAGGGACGTCACCGGGGAGCTGTTTTTT	CSARDRDVTGELFF
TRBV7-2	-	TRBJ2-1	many	TGTGCCAGCAGGTCGATGCAGGGGAATACCGACAATGAGCAGTTCTTC	CASRSMQGNTDNEQFF
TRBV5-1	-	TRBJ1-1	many	TGCGCCAGCAGCCCATGGGACGGCACGAACACTGAAGCTTTCTTT	CASSPWDGTNTEAFF
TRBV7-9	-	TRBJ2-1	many	TGTGCCAGCAGCAAGGAGAGTATGACCTACAATGAGCAGTTCTTC	CASSKESMTYNEQFF
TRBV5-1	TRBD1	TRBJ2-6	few	TGCGCCAGCAACAAGAAACAGGGGCCCGGGGCCAACGTCCTGACTTTC	CASNKKQGPGANVLTF
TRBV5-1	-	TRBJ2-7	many	TGCGCCAGCAGCTTGGTGGAGGGCGAGCTCTACGAGCAGTACTTC	CASSLVEGELYEQYF
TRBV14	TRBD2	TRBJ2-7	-	TGTGCCAGCAGCCAAGATCGGGGAGGGCAGTTTGGTGAGCAGTACTTC	CASSQDRGGQFGEQYF
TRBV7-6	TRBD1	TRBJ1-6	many	TGTGCCAGCAGCCGAGGGACAGGGGTATATAATTCACCCCTCCACTTT	CASSRGTGVYNSPLHF
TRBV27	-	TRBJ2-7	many	TGTGCCACGGGTTATAGCTACGAGCAGTACTTC	CATGYSYEQYF
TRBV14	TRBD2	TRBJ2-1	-	TGTGCCAGCAGCCTCTCGACTCTTCCGGGACTAGCGGGGCCGTACAATGAGCAGTTCTTC	CASSLSTLPGLAGPYNEQFF
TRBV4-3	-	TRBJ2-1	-	TGCGCCAGCAGCCAAGATATCGGGACCGGGTCGGGCCTGTACAATGAGCAGTTCTTC	CASSQDIGTGSGLYNEQFF
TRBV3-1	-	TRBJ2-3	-	TGTGCCAGCAGCCAAAGACAGGACCTCACAGATACGCAGTATTTT	CASSQRQDLTDTQYF
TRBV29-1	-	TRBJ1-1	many	TGCAGCGTTCACCTTACGAAGAACACTGAAGCTTTCTTT	CSVHLTKNTEAFF
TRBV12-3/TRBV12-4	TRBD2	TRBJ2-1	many	TGTGCCAGCAGCACCCCCGGAGGACTAGCGGGAGCTAACTCCTACAATGAGCAGTTCTTC	CASSTPGGLAGANSYNEQFF
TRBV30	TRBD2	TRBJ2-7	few	TGTGCCTGGAATAAAGGACAGGGATTAGCGGGGGGCTACGAGCAGTACTTC	CAWNKGQGLAGGYEQYF
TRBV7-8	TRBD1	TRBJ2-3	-	TGTGCCAGCAGCTCTAGATTGCGGCAGGGGGCTACAGATACGCAGTATTTT	CASSSRLRQGATDTQYF